The clone carrying this TCR beta chain has ten or more counts. Antigen unknown. MiXCR was run by TCRdb on the reads, yielding one entry per CDR3 protein. This table holds almost 300,000 distinct CDR3 sequences, around 10% found once. The data were taken from a study of T cell repertoires in cytomegalovirus infection. Study-wide context: Indications of both CMV infection and matching HLA type were provided by public TCR beta signatures. Study-wide points: The ex vivo response showed dominance by HLA-C-restricted CMV-specific TCR beta clonotypes.

The CDR3 length is 16 residues. Looked up from germline, CDR1 is SQVTM and CDR2 is ANQGSEA. V shed 3 bases, J shed 2 bases, and the junction held 12 bases outside the gene matches. The sequenced sample was PBMCs. The chain employs TRBV29-1 and TRBJ1-2; 7 positions match TRBD1. The sequence was collected from a human donor in good health (CMV status not recorded). Some clones in this sample may be carry-over from other donors' samples. CDR3 nucleotides: TGCAGCGTTGAGAGGGGACAGAGACTAATAAACTATGGCTACACCTTC. Translated: CSVERGQRLINYGYTF. Supplemented by reference TRBV29-1 and TRBJ1-2, the full variable domain reads SAVISQKPSRDICQRGTSLTIQCQVDSQVTMMFWYRQQPGQSLTLIATANQGSEATYESGFVIDKFPISRPNLTFSTLTVSNMSPEDSSIYLCSVERGQRLINYGYTFGSGTRLTVV.